The 29 T cell receptor beta chains below all came from one sample that was sequenced in a study of blood T cell repertoires in COVID-19. Measured with immunoSEQ multiplex PCR; TCRdb has only the in-frame clones, and not every one. The sample consists of around 140,000 clones, around 89% of them appearing once. The sample comprised peripheral blood. The source of these receptors is a human donor in a cohort sampled during active COVID-19.

V usage is TRBV4-3 and J usage is TRBJ2-5; possible D gene TRBD1, 6 bases. The germline gives CDR1 LGHNA, CDR2 YSLEER. Trimming removed 1 base from V and 2 bases from J, with 11 bases in between. This CDR3 spans 15 amino acids. The CDR3 loop is CASSQALDRQETQYF. In DNA form, the CDR3 reads TGCGCCAGCAGCCAAGCCTTGGACAGACAAGAGACCCAGTACTTC.

The chain carries TRBV5-1 and TRBJ1-2, with TRBD1 matching 8 bases. Trimming took 1 base from V and 4 from J; bases not matched to a gene: 9. The CDR3 is 16 amino acids. CDR1 is SGHRS, CDR2 YFSETQ, per germline. CDR3 region: CASSLLVSGGRYGYTF. The DNA of the CDR3 is TGCGCCAGCAGCTTGTTGGTGTCAGGGGGCCGCTATGGCTACACCTTC.

The chain couples TRBV4-1 to TRBJ2-3; D perhaps matches TRBD1 (5 bases). The germline V gene encodes CDR1 MGHRA and CDR2 YSYEKL. V dropped 0 bases and J dropped 0 bases, with 7 bases sitting between them. This CDR3 is 15 amino acids long. The CDR3 DNA follows: TGCGCCAGCAGCCAAGAAGGGGTTAGCACAGATACGCAGTATTTT. Translating gives CASSQEGVSTDTQYF.

The chain is built from TRBV7-8 and TRBJ2-1, with TRBD2 identical over 11 bases. The CDR3 is made up of 15 amino acids. V shed 1 base, J shed 10 bases, and the junction held 6 bases outside the gene matches. Germline V gene lookup returns CDR1 SGHVS and CDR2 FQNEAQ. CDR3 loop: CASSLGASGGIEQFF. In DNA, the CDR3 is TGTGCCAGCAGCTTAGGGGCTAGCGGGGGGATCGAGCAGTTCTTC.

The V gene is TRBV10-3, the J gene TRBJ2-7; TRBD1 matches 9 bases. The CDR3 totals 15 residues. Germline V CDR1 and CDR2: ENHRY, SYGVKD. Germline trimming cut 10 bases from V and 6 bases from J; bases unmatched to any gene: 16. The CDR3 here is CATHPGTGFYGEQYF. As DNA, the CDR3 is TGTGCCACCCATCCCGGGACAGGGTTCTACGGCGAGCAGTACTTC.

This sequence joins TRBV6-4 and TRBJ1-2, with 9 nucleotides matching TRBD1. This CDR3 comprises 13 residues. The germline CDR1 and CDR2 sequences are MRHNA and SNTAGT. V was pared by 6 bases and J by 8 bases, with 7 bases of the junction left unmatched. The CDR3 DNA is TGTGCCAGCAGGGCACAGGGGGCCTGGGGCTACACCTTC. Protein product: CASRAQGAWGYTF.

DNA for the CDR3: TGTGCCAGCAGTTTTCGGACAGGGGAGAATGAAAAACTGTTTTTT. It translates to CASSFRTGENEKLFF. The J gene is TRBJ1-4, the V gene TRBV27; 9 positions agree with TRBD1. The CDR3 is made up of 15 amino acids. Germline lookup yields CDR1 MNHEY and CDR2 SMNVEV (reference sequence). V shed 3 bases and J 5 bases; nucleotides not matched to a gene: 4. Full variable domain (outside the CDR3, taken from reference TRBV27 and TRBJ1-4): EAQVTQNPRYLITVTGKKLTVTCSQNMNHEYMSWYRQDPGLGLRQIYYSMNVEVTDKGDVPEGYKVSRKEKRNFPLILESPSPNQTSLYFCASSFRTGENEKLFFGSGTQLSVL.

V usage is TRBV19 and J usage is TRBJ2-1, with D possibly TRBD2 on 5 matching bases. Between the trimmed V and J ends, which lost 5 bases and 3 bases, there was a span of 20 bases. The CDR3 length is 17 residues. CDR1 is LNHDA and CDR2 is SQIVND in the germline V gene (reference sequence). As DNA, the CDR3 is TGTGCCAGTAGTGTGACTGTCCTTCTACGGGGCTACAATGAGCAGTTCTTC. Translated: CASSVTVLLRGYNEQFF.

The CDR3 protein is CASSLIGATGELFF. CDR3 in DNA: TGCGCCAGCAGCCTTATAGGGGCGACCGGGGAGCTGTTTTTT. The genes are TRBV4-3 and TRBJ2-2, with a possible D match to TRBD1 (5 bases). CDR3 length equals 14 residues. Trimming stripped 4 bases from V and 5 bases from J, with 11 bases between. Germline V gene lookup returns CDR1 LGHNA and CDR2 YSLEER.

The chain combines TRBV7-9 with TRBJ2-2; 11 nucleotides line up with TRBD2. The CDR3 runs 18 residues. Losses at the gene ends were 7 bases for V and 0 bases for J; bases not matched to a gene: 10. Germline V gene lookup returns CDR1 SEHNR and CDR2 FQNEAQ (reference sequence). The CDR3 DNA is TGTGCCAGCATGCCACGACTAGCGGGGTACGCGAACACCGGGGAGCTGTTTTTT. Residues: CASMPRLAGYANTGELFF.

The chain uses TRBV18 and TRBJ2-7; no firm D call. This CDR3 comprises 14 residues. V shed 2 bases and J shed 6 bases, with 14 bases lying between them. Per germline, CDR1 KGHSH and CDR2 LQKENI. CDR3 in amino acids: CASSPSPPPCEQYF. The DNA for the CDR3 is TGTGCCAGCTCACCAAGCCCTCCTCCCTGCGAGCAGTACTTC.

V and J are TRBV11-2 and TRBJ2-1; the match to TRBD1 covers 9 bases. Trimming took 5 bases from V and 7 from J; bases not matched to a gene: 18. Germline V gene sequence: CDR1 SGHAT, CDR2 FQNNGV. The CDR3 has 18 residues. CDR3: CASSGPGQGMGRRNEQFF. DNA of the CDR3: TGTGCCAGCAGCGGACCGGGACAGGGAATGGGTAGGAGGAATGAGCAGTTCTTC.

Here the CDR3 DNA reads TGTGCCACCGCGACTAGCGGGGGGTACGAGCAGTACTTC. Protein sequence: CATATSGGYEQYF. The V call is TRBV5-6, the J call TRBJ2-7, with TRBD2 matching 13 bases. The germline V gene encodes CDR1 SGHDT and CDR2 YYEEEE. Losses at the gene ends were 9 bases for V and 4 bases for J; bases not matched to a gene: 4. The CDR3 runs to 13 residues. Complete variable domain (other parts from reference TRBV5-6 and TRBJ2-7): DAGVTQSPTHLIKTRGQQVTLRCSPKSGHDTVSWYQQALGQGPQFIFQYYEEEERQRGNFPDRFSGHQFPNYSSELNVNALLLGDSALYLCATATSGGYEQYFGPGTRLTVT.

The chain employs TRBV6-4 and TRBJ1-5; 8 bases agree with TRBD1. This CDR3 contains 16 residues. V gave up 7 bases and J gave up 5 bases; unmatched junction bases: 13. Germline-derived CDR1 and CDR2 are MRHNA and SNTAGT. The CDR3 region is CASTGRGRGPDQPQHF. DNA of the CDR3: TGTGCCAGCACGGGGCGGGGCAGGGGGCCGGATCAGCCCCAGCATTTT.

This clone has just a few counts. The chain uses TRBV6-1 and TRBJ1-6; D gene ambiguous. CDR1 is MNHNS and CDR2 is SASEGT in the germline V gene. V lost 1 base and J 6 bases, leaving 13 bases between the germline ends. The length of the CDR3 is 16 residues. In DNA, the CDR3 is TGTGCCAGCAGTGAAGGGGCCAATTATTCTAATTCACCCCTCCACTTT. This sequence encodes CASSEGANYSNSPLHF.

V and J are TRBV7-2 and TRBJ1-5; D might be TRBD1 (5 bases). Trimming shortened V by 0 bases and J by 9 bases, and 15 bases separated the two germline ends. The CDR3 runs to 15 residues. Germline values: CDR1 SGHTA, CDR2 FQGNSA. As DNA, the CDR3 is TGTGCCAGCAGCTTAGCGTCTGACAGCCTAGGGCCCCAGCATTTT. This codes for CASSLASDSLGPQHF. Full variable domain (remainder filled in from reference TRBV7-2 and TRBJ1-5): GAGVSQSPSNKVTEKGKDVELRCDPISGHTALYWYRQSLGQGLEFLIYFQGNSAPDKSGLPSDRFSAERTGGSVSTLTIQRTQQEDSAVYLCASSLASDSLGPQHFGDGTRLSIL.

The chain has TRBV29-1 and TRBJ1-1, with D uncertain. The V end was cut by 4 bases, the J end by 5 bases, with 14 bases between. This CDR3 region has 13 residues. Germline values: CDR1 SQVTM, CDR2 ANQGSEA. This CDR3 reads CSVVGVGGTEAFF. For the CDR3, the DNA is TGCAGCGTTGTCGGGGTTGGTGGAACTGAAGCTTTCTTT. Based on the CDR3 plus reference TRBV29-1 and TRBJ1-1, the full variable domain is SAVISQKPSRDICQRGTSLTIQCQVDSQVTMMFWYRQQPGQSLTLIATANQGSEATYESGFVIDKFPISRPNLTFSTLTVSNMSPEDSSIYLCSVVGVGGTEAFFGQGTRLTVV.

The chain uses TRBV5-8 and TRBJ1-5; 9 nucleotides match TRBD1. Germline V gene lookup returns CDR1 SGHTS and CDR2 YDEGEE. V dropped 4 bases and J dropped 6; count of bases not matched to a gene: 5. The CDR3 is 14 amino acids. The CDR3 DNA is TGTGCCAGCAGCGTCGGGACAGGGTTTCAGCCCCAGCATTTT. This codes for CASSVGTGFQPQHF.

The V gene is TRBV7-8, the J gene TRBJ2-2, with 8 nucleotides matching TRBD2. This CDR3 is 16 amino acids long. The ends lost 5 bases at V and 6 bases at J; junction bases unmatched: 11. Germline lookup yields CDR1 SGHVS and CDR2 FQNEAQ. This chain's CDR3 is CASSPRGRGVAGELFF. CDR3 sequence (DNA): TGTGCCAGCAGCCCGCGCGGGCGGGGGGTCGCCGGGGAGCTGTTTTTT.

The rearrangement uses TRBV5-1 and TRBJ1-2; 9 nucleotides line up with TRBD1. CDR1 SGHRS and CDR2 YFSETQ come from the germline V gene. Trimming at V came to 4 bases and at J to 8 bases, leaving 6 bases not matched to a gene. The length of the CDR3 is 13 residues. As DNA, the CDR3 is TGCGCCAGCAGCATAGGACAGGGGACCGGCTACACCTTC. Its translation is CASSIGQGTGYTF.

Only a few counts were recorded for this clone. The J gene is TRBJ1-5, the V gene TRBV10-1, with unresolved D. This CDR3 is built from 13 residues. Looked up from germline, CDR1 is WNHNN and CDR2 is SYGVQD (reference sequence). V gave up 2 bases and J gave up 15 bases, with 17 bases separating them. The CDR3 loop is CASSEGGVGFLHF. The DNA of the CDR3 is TGCGCCAGCAGTGAGGGCGGGGTGGGGTTTCTGCATTTT.

The chain employs TRBV7-7 and TRBJ2-1; 8 bases line up with TRBD2. V shed 5 bases, J shed 6 bases, and the junction held 12 bases outside the gene matches. CDR3 length: 16 amino acids. Germline V gene lookup returns CDR1 SSHAT and CDR2 FNYEAQ (reference sequence). Written as DNA, the CDR3 is TGTGCCAGCAGCCCTCACGGGGGGGCGGCTCTCAATGAGCAGTTCTTC. It specifies CASSPHGGAALNEQFF.

The V call is TRBV6-4, the J call TRBJ2-3; no clear D. V dropped 4 bases and J dropped 3 bases, with 8 bases sitting between them. The CDR3 contains 13 residues. The germline V gene has CDR1 MRHNA and CDR2 SNTAGT. The DNA of the CDR3 is TGTGCCAGCAGTGTATCCGGGACAGATACGCAGTATTTT. Its translation is CASSVSGTDTQYF.

This clone was seen once. The chain has TRBV19 and TRBJ1-2; possible D gene TRBD1, 5 bases. The V end lost 6 bases, the J end lost 0 bases, and 11 bases lay between the germline ends. The CDR3 extends over 14 amino acids. Germline V gene data show CDR1 as LNHDA and CDR2 as SQIVND (reference sequence). The DNA for the CDR3 is TGTGCCAGTAGAAGGGCAGGGTCTAACTATGGCTACACCTTC. Its protein is CASRRAGSNYGYTF.

The V call is TRBV7-9, the J call TRBJ1-2, with a tentative D call TRBD1 (6 bases). CDR3 length: 15 residues. Between the trimmed V and J ends, which lost 5 bases and 4 bases, there was a span of 17 bases. The germline V gene has CDR1 SEHNR and CDR2 FQNEAQ (reference sequence). CDR3 nucleotide sequence: TGTGCCAGCAGCCACGCCGGGACATTCCCCTATGGCTACACCTTC. Translated, it gives CASSHAGTFPYGYTF.

This clone was counted between two and nine times. The V call is TRBV7-9, the J call TRBJ2-7, with D unresolved. CDR1 and CDR2 from the germline V gene are SEHNR and FQNEAQ (reference sequence). There are 12 residues in the CDR3. Deletions cut 8 bases from V and 0 bases from J, with 8 bases between. The DNA of the CDR3 is TGTGCCAGCGTCACGAGCTCCTACGAGCAGTACTTC. It yields the protein CASVTSSYEQYF.

The chain uses TRBV4-1 and TRBJ1-6; D perhaps matches TRBD1 (5 bases). The V end was cut by 0 bases, the J end by 6 bases, with 12 bases between. CDR3 length: 16 amino acids. Germline assignment: CDR1 MGHRA and CDR2 YSYEKL. The CDR3, as DNA: TGCGCCAGCAGCCAAGACTGGGCAGGGATTAATTCACCCCTCCACTTT. It yields the protein CASSQDWAGINSPLHF.

This chain uses TRBV15 with TRBJ1-6; no definite D call. The CDR3 consists of 17 residues. Germline V gene sequence: CDR1 LNHNV, CDR2 YYDKDF (reference sequence). Trimming removed 5 bases at V and 0 bases at J, with 14 bases between. Here the CDR3 reads CATSAHHSSSYNSPLHF. Here the CDR3 DNA reads TGTGCCACCAGCGCCCACCACAGTAGCTCCTATAATTCACCCCTCCACTTT.

The chain combines TRBV27 with TRBJ1-2; D gene ambiguous. Between the trimmed V and J ends, which lost 3 bases and 5 bases, there was a span of 10 bases. The germline CDR1 and CDR2 sequences are MNHEY and SMNVEV (reference sequence). The CDR3 contains 13 residues. The CDR3 nucleotides read TGTGCCAGCAGTTTGAACCCTCGGTATGGCTACACCTTC. Translated, it gives CASSLNPRYGYTF.